A selection of T cell receptor beta chains follows, all from one sample in a study of T-cell reconstitution after alpha-beta-depleted transplantation in children. TCRdb independently ran MiXCR on the PCR reads; one entry per CDR3 protein. The sample carries about 490,000 distinct CDR3 sequences, roughly 10% recorded once. Sequencing used PBMCs, obtained before TCRalphabeta/CD19-depleted stem cell transplant. The receptors were gathered from a child aged 2-9 years with inherited bone marrow failure, due to receive a stem cell transplant. Each CDR3 is given with its conserved first and last residue. Fields, in order: V gene, D gene, clone size, CDR3 length, J gene, CDR3 protein, CDR3 DNA. A D gene is named only where the DNA matches it firmly. Expanded clones are given a class, and other clones once, few, many or no size at all.

v_gene: TRBV29-1; d_gene: NA; abundance: many; len: 15; j_gene: TRBJ2-1; CDR3aa: CSVPTPDGYFVEQFF; CDR3nt: TGCAGCGTGCCAACCCCGGACGGGTACTTTGTTGAGCAGTTCTTC
v_gene: TRBV20-1; d_gene: NA; abundance: many; len: 13; j_gene: TRBJ2-1; CDR3aa: CSARLDEYNEQFF; CDR3nt: TGCAGTGCCCGACTGGACGAGTACAATGAGCAGTTCTTC
v_gene: TRBV7-6; d_gene: NA; abundance: NA; len: 13; j_gene: TRBJ2-7; CDR3aa: CASSSGVGGEQYF; CDR3nt: TGTGCCAGCAGCTCTGGCGTGGGGGGCGAGCAGTACTTC
v_gene: TRBV28; d_gene: NA; abundance: NA; len: 20; j_gene: TRBJ2-1; CDR3aa: CASSSLRQDRRVLSYNEQFF; CDR3nt: TGTGCCAGCAGCTCCCTAAGACAGGACAGACGAGTACTATCCTACAATGAGCAGTTCTTC
v_gene: TRBV7-8; d_gene: NA; abundance: NA; len: 15; j_gene: TRBJ2-1; CDR3aa: CASSSWTESYNEQFF; CDR3nt: TGTGCCAGCAGCTCCTGGACCGAGTCCTACAATGAGCAGTTCTTC
v_gene: TRBV5-6; d_gene: TRBD2; abundance: NA; len: 18; j_gene: TRBJ2-3; CDR3aa: CASSRTFLLAPRTDTQYF; CDR3nt: TGTGCCAGCAGCAGAACCTTTCTACTAGCGCCTCGCACAGATACGCAGTATTTT
v_gene: TRBV9; d_gene: TRBD2; abundance: few; len: 18; j_gene: TRBJ2-1; CDR3aa: CASSVEGTSGLPYNEQFF; CDR3nt: TGTGCCAGCAGCGTAGAGGGGACTAGCGGCCTTCCCTACAATGAGCAGTTCTTC
v_gene: TRBV27; d_gene: TRBD1; abundance: many; len: 14; j_gene: TRBJ1-5; CDR3aa: CASSSTGGNQPQHF; CDR3nt: TGTGCCAGCAGTTCCACAGGGGGCAATCAGCCCCAGCATTTT
v_gene: TRBV27; d_gene: TRBD1; abundance: many; len: 15; j_gene: TRBJ2-7; CDR3aa: CASSLSDRGVYEQYF; CDR3nt: TGTGCCAGCAGTTTATCGGACAGGGGAGTCTACGAGCAGTACTTC
v_gene: TRBV28; d_gene: NA; abundance: many; len: 14; j_gene: TRBJ1-5; CDR3aa: CASSLAGTYQPQHF; CDR3nt: TGTGCCAGCAGTTTGGCCGGCACCTATCAGCCCCAGCATTTT
v_gene: TRBV20-1; d_gene: NA; abundance: many; len: 15; j_gene: TRBJ2-3; CDR3aa: CSSSRLALLGDTQYF; CDR3nt: TGCAGTTCGTCTCGGTTAGCGCTTCTTGGGGATACGCAGTATTTT
v_gene: TRBV9; d_gene: TRBD2; abundance: many; len: 15; j_gene: TRBJ2-7; CDR3aa: CASSPEGLAGDEQYF; CDR3nt: TGTGCCAGCAGCCCCGAGGGACTAGCGGGAGACGAGCAGTACTTC
v_gene: TRBV7-8; d_gene: TRBD2; abundance: many; len: 15; j_gene: TRBJ2-1; CDR3aa: CASSPQGLLYNEQFF; CDR3nt: TGTGCCAGCAGTCCCCAGGGACTACTCTACAATGAGCAGTTCTTC
v_gene: TRBV7-2; d_gene: NA; abundance: many; len: 15; j_gene: TRBJ2-7; CDR3aa: CASSLAGKSSYEQYF; CDR3nt: TGTGCCAGCAGCTTAGCTGGGAAATCCTCCTACGAGCAGTACTTC
v_gene: TRBV30; d_gene: NA; abundance: many; len: 14; j_gene: TRBJ1-5; CDR3aa: CAWSVWGDEQPQHF; CDR3nt: TGTGCCTGGAGTGTATGGGGGGATGAACAGCCCCAGCATTTT
v_gene: TRBV24-1; d_gene: NA; abundance: many; len: 14; j_gene: TRBJ2-3; CDR3aa: CATSAPEDADTQYF; CDR3nt: TGTGCCACCAGTGCCCCTGAGGATGCAGATACGCAGTATTTT
v_gene: TRBV5-1; d_gene: TRBD2; abundance: many; len: 14; j_gene: TRBJ2-2; CDR3aa: CASSLRLAPGELFF; CDR3nt: TGCGCCAGCAGCTTGAGACTAGCTCCCGGGGAGCTGTTTTTT
v_gene: TRBV27; d_gene: NA; abundance: many; len: 13; j_gene: TRBJ1-5; CDR3aa: CASSFRGDQPQHF; CDR3nt: TGTGCCAGCAGTTTCCGGGGCGACCAGCCCCAGCATTTT
v_gene: TRBV5-1; d_gene: TRBD2; abundance: many; len: 18; j_gene: TRBJ2-2; CDR3aa: CASSPEGLAGEGTGELFF; CDR3nt: TGCGCCAGCAGTCCCGAAGGACTAGCGGGAGAGGGGACCGGGGAGCTGTTTTTT
v_gene: TRBV20-1; d_gene: NA; abundance: many; len: 13; j_gene: TRBJ2-5; CDR3aa: CSASDGGQETQYF; CDR3nt: TGCAGTGCTAGCGACGGAGGTCAAGAGACCCAGTACTTC
v_gene: TRBV12-3/TRBV12-4; d_gene: NA; abundance: many; len: 11; j_gene: TRBJ2-1; CDR3aa: CASSLGGAEFF; CDR3nt: TGTGCCAGCAGTCTCGGCGGAGCCGAGTTCTTC
v_gene: TRBV29-1; d_gene: NA; abundance: many; len: 11; j_gene: TRBJ2-1; CDR3aa: CSVTGDNEQFF; CDR3nt: TGCAGCGTTACCGGGGACAATGAGCAGTTCTTC
v_gene: TRBV5-1; d_gene: NA; abundance: many; len: 13; j_gene: TRBJ2-7; CDR3aa: CASSLVRVGEQYF; CDR3nt: TGCGCCAGCAGCTTGGTCAGGGTAGGAGAGCAGTACTTC
v_gene: TRBV15; d_gene: NA; abundance: many; len: 13; j_gene: TRBJ1-1; CDR3aa: CATSRVPDTEAFF; CDR3nt: TGTGCCACCAGCAGAGTTCCAGACACTGAAGCTTTCTTT
v_gene: TRBV27; d_gene: NA; abundance: many; len: 16; j_gene: TRBJ2-1; CDR3aa: CASSLSMGVRYNEQFF; CDR3nt: TGTGCCAGCAGTTTATCTATGGGGGTGCGGTACAATGAGCAGTTCTTC
v_gene: TRBV5-1; d_gene: TRBD2; abundance: many; len: 18; j_gene: TRBJ2-3; CDR3aa: CASSLAGLWDYTPDTQYF; CDR3nt: TGCGCCAGCAGCTTGGCCGGGCTATGGGACTACACCCCAGATACGCAGTATTTT
v_gene: TRBV2; d_gene: NA; abundance: NA; len: 16; j_gene: TRBJ2-5; CDR3aa: CASTDGGGSWLETQYF; CDR3nt: TGTGCCAGCACCGACGGGGGCGGGAGTTGGCTAGAGACCCAGTACTTC
v_gene: TRBV20-1; d_gene: TRBD1; abundance: many; len: 13; j_gene: TRBJ1-1; CDR3aa: CSTGTGSNTEAFF; CDR3nt: TGCAGTACCGGGACAGGGTCGAACACTGAAGCTTTCTTT
v_gene: TRBV29-1; d_gene: TRBD2; abundance: many; len: 14; j_gene: TRBJ2-7; CDR3aa: CSVGSLAGAYEQYF; CDR3nt: TGCAGCGTCGGATCTCTAGCGGGGGCCTACGAGCAGTACTTC